This T cell receptor beta chain was identified during a study of blood T cells in healthy people across ages. CDR3 length equals 15 residues. V was cut by 5 bases and J by 7 bases, with 18 bases left in between. Germline V lookup: CDR1 SGHNT, CDR2 YENEEA. A second roughly 7 to 12 cycle PCR used barcoded and J-beta primers. TCRdb re-called the 5' RACE reads with MiXCR, one entry per CDR3 protein. The sample has around 800,000 distinct CDR3 sequences; around half are singletons. This TCR derives from a man at least 80 years old in good health. Sequencing input: blood. This chain links TRBV11-3 with TRBJ2-1; weak D call: TRBD2 (6 bases). The CDR3 nucleotides are TGTGCCAGCAGCCCACTAGCCAGTCTGGGGAATGAGCAGTTCTTC. As protein: CASSPLASLGNEQFF.